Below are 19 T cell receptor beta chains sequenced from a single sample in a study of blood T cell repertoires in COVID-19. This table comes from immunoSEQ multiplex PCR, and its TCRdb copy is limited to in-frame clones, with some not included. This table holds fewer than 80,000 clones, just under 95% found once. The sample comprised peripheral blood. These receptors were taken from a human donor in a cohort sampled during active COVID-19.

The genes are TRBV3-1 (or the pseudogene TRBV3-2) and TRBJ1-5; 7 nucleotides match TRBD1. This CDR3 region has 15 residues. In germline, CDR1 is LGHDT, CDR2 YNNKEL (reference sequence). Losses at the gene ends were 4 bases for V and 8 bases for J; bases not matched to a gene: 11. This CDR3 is CASSRSPGGGEPQHF. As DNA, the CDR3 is TGTGCCAGCAGCCGATCCCCAGGGGGAGGAGAGCCCCAGCATTTT.

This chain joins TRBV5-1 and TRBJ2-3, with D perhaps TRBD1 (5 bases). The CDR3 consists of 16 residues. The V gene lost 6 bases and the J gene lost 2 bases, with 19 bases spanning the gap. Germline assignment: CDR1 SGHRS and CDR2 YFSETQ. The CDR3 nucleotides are TGCGCCAGCAAGGAGCCCAGGGCCACTACCACAGATACGCAGTATTTT. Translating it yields CASKEPRATTTDTQYF.

CDR3 region: CASSPGLAGVYSTDTQYF. For the CDR3, the DNA is TGTGCCAGCTCACCGGGACTAGCGGGGGTTTACTCCACAGATACGCAGTATTTT. V and J are TRBV18 and TRBJ2-3; the match to TRBD2 covers 14 bases. Germline V gene lookup returns CDR1 KGHSH and CDR2 LQKENI. After removal of 3 bases from V and 2 bases from J, the junction contained 7 bases not matched to a gene. The length of the CDR3 is 18 residues.

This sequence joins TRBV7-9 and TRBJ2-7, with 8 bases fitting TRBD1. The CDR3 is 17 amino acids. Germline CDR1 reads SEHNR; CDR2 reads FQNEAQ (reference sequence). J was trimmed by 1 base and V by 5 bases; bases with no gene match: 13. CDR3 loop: CASSITRDRPTSYEQYF. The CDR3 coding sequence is TGTGCCAGCAGCATAACCCGGGACAGGCCCACATCCTACGAGCAGTACTTC.

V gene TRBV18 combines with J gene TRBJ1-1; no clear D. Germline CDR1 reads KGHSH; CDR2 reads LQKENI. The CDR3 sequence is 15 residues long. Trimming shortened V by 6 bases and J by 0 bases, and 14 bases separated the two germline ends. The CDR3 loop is CASSYGGGMNTEAFF. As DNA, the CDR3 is TGTGCCAGCTCTTATGGCGGAGGAATGAACACTGAAGCTTTCTTT.

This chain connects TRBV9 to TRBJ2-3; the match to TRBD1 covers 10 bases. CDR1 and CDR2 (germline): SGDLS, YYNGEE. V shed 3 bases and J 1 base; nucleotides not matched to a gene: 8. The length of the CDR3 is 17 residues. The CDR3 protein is CASSGRRQGARTDTQYF. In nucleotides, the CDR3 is TGTGCCAGCAGCGGAAGGAGACAGGGGGCCCGCACAGATACGCAGTATTTT. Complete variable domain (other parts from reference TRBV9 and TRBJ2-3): DSGVTQTPKHLITATGQRVTLRCSPRSGDLSVYWYQQSLDQGLQFLIQYYNGEERAKGNILERFSAQQFPDLHSELNLSSLELGDSALYFCASSGRRQGARTDTQYFGPGTRLTVL.

This chain's CDR3 is CACDRARDTEAFF. CDR3 nucleotide sequence: TGTGCCTGTGACAGGGCGAGAGACACTGAAGCTTTCTTT. The chain employs TRBV30 and TRBJ1-1, with 7 bases identical to TRBD1. V lost 6 bases, J lost 3 bases, and 7 bases stayed unmatched. This CDR3 has 13 amino acids. Germline V gene lookup returns CDR1 GTSNPN and CDR2 SVGIG (reference sequence).

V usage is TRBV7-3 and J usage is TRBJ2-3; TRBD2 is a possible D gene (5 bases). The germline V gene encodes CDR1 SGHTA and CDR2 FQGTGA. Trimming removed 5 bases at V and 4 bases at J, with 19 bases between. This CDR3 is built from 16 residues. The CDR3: CASSLFPGSTADTQYF. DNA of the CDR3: TGTGCCAGCAGCCTTTTTCCGGGGTCCACCGCAGATACGCAGTATTTT.

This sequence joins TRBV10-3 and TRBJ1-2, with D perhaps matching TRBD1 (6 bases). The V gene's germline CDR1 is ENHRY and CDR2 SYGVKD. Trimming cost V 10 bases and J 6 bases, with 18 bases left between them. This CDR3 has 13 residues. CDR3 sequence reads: CATIQGVGDGYTF. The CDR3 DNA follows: TGTGCCACTATACAGGGCGTGGGGGATGGCTACACCTTC.

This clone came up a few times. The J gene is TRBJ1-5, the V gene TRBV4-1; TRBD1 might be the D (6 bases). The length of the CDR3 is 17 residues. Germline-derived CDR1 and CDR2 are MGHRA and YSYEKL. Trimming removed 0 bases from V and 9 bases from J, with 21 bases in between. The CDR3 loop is CASSQDGGGRGAWPQHF. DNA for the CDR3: TGCGCCAGCAGCCAAGATGGGGGGGGCAGGGGCGCCTGGCCCCAGCATTTT.

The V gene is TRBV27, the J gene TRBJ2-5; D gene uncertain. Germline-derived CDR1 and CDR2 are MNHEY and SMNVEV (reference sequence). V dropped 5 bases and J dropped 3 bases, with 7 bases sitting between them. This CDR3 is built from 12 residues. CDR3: CASSRGEETQYF. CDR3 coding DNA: TGTGCCAGCAGTCGTGGAGAAGAGACCCAGTACTTC.

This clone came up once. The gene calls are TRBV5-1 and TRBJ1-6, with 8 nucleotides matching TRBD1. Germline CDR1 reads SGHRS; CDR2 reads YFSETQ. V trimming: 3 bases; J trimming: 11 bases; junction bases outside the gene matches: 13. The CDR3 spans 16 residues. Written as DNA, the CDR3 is TGCGCCAGCAGCTCTGGGGGCAGGGGGCGAATTACACCCCTCCACTTT. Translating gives CASSSGGRGRITPLHF.

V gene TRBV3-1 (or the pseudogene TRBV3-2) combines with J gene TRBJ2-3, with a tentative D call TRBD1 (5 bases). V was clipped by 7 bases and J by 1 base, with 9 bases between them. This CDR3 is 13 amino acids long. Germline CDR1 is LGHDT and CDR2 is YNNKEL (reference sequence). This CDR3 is CASNPTGTDTQYF. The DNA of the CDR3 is TGTGCCAGCAACCCGACAGGCACAGATACGCAGTATTTT.

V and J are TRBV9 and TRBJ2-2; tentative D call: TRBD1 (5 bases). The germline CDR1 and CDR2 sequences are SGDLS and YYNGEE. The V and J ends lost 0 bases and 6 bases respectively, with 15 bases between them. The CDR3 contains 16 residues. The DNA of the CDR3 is TGTGCCAGCAGCGTAGATTTAGGGGAAGCATCCGGGGAGCTGTTTTTT. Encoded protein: CASSVDLGEASGELFF.

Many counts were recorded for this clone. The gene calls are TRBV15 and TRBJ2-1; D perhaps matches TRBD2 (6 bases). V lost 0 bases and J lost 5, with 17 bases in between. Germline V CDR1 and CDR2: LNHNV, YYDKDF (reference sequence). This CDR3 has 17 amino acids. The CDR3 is CATSRDRRDLGNNEQFF. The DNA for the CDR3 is TGTGCCACCAGCAGAGATCGGCGGGACCTGGGGAACAATGAGCAGTTCTTC.

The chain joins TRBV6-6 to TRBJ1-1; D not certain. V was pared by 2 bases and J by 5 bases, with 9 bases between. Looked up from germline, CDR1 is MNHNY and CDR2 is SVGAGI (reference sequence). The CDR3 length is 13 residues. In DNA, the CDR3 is TGTGCCAGCAGTTACGAGGATGGGACTGAAGCTTTCTTT. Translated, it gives CASSYEDGTEAFF.

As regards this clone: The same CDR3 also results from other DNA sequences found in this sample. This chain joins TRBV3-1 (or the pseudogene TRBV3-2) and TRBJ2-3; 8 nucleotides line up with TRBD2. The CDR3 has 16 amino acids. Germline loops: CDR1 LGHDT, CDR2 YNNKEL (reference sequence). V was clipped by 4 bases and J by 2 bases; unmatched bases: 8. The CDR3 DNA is TGTGCCAGCAGCCCTCTGGGCGGGGGGTACACAGATACGCAGTATTTT. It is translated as CASSPLGGGYTDTQYF.

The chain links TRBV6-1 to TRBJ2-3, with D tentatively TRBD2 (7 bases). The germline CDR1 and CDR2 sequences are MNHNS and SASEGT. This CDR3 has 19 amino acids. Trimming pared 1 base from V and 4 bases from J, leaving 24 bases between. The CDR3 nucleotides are TGTGCCAGCAGTGAAGGGATCTTGAGGTCGCGGGGGCTCGCAGATACGCAGTATTTT. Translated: CASSEGILRSRGLADTQYF.

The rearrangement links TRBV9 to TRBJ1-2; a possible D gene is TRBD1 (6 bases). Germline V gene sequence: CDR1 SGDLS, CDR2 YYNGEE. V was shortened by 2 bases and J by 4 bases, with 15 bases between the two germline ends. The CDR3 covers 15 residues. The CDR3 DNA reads TGTGCCAGCAGCGTGGACAGCTCTTACGGCTATGGCTACACCTTC. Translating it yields CASSVDSSYGYGYTF.